Below are 8 T cell receptor beta chains sequenced from a single sample in a study of blood T cells in healthy people across ages. Then a second PCR, running about 6 to 12 cycles, was carried out with a sample-barcoded 5' primer and a J-beta primer mix. TCRdb re-called the 5' RACE reads with MiXCR, one entry per CDR3 protein. Of 780,000 or so distinct CDR3 sequences listed, approximately 60% are singletons. Sequences were obtained from blood. These receptors all stem from a man aged 40-50 years in good health.

The chain combines TRBV10-3 with TRBJ2-5; 8 bases align to TRBD2. The CDR3 runs to 15 residues. The trim removed 3 bases at V and 2 bases at J, leaving 5 bases unmatched. CDR1 is ENHRY, CDR2 SYGVKD, per germline. CDR3 amino acids: CAISDVAGPQETQYF. CDR3 nucleotide sequence: TGTGCCATCAGTGATGTAGCGGGACCTCAAGAGACCCAGTACTTC.

In this sample, this clonotype turned up many times. The rearrangement uses TRBV3-1 and TRBJ2-5; D call uncertain. Germline V gives CDR1 LGHDT, CDR2 YNNKEL (reference sequence). CDR3 length: 18 amino acids. V shed 0 bases and J shed 0 bases, with 17 bases lying between them. The CDR3 sequence: CASSQDSIGFPYQETQYF. The CDR3 DNA follows: TGTGCCAGCAGCCAAGATTCGATTGGGTTCCCGTACCAAGAGACCCAGTACTTC.

The chain combines TRBV20-1 with TRBJ2-4; 8 bases match TRBD2. CDR3 size: 16 residues. The V and J ends lost 7 bases and 9 bases, in that order; junction bases with no gene match: 20. Germline V gene data show CDR1 as DFQATT and CDR2 as SNEGSKA (reference sequence). CDR3 amino acids: CSGTTSEVYPEGIQYF. As DNA, the CDR3 is TGCAGTGGCACGACTAGCGAAGTTTACCCTGAGGGCATTCAGTACTTC.

A few counts support this clonotype. This rearrangement joins TRBV18 to TRBJ2-7, with D perhaps TRBD1 or TRBD2 (5 bases each). The V end lost 5 bases, the J end lost 0 bases, and 17 bases lay between the germline ends. The CDR3 has 16 residues. Germline V gene sequence: CDR1 KGHSH, CDR2 LQKENI. Here the CDR3 DNA reads TGTGCCAGCTCATCGCTCCCCGGGACCAGCTCCTACGAGCAGTACTTC. This encodes CASSSLPGTSSYEQYF.

The rearrangement links TRBV5-1 to TRBJ2-5; D may be TRBD2 (6 bases). The closer fit of TRBJ2-7 to the DNA end suggests the J call may be wrong. This CDR3 contains 16 residues. The germline CDR1 and CDR2 sequences are SGHRS and YFSETQ. The CDR3, as DNA: TGCGCCAGCAGCTTGGAGCGGGCAGGAGGCAACCACGAGCAGTACTTC. It specifies CASSLERAGGNHEQYF.

This chain joins TRBV6-2 or TRBV6-3 and TRBJ1-5; 7 bases align to TRBD1. Germline CDR1 MNHEY, CDR2 SVGEGT. Trimming took 6 bases from V and 2 from J; bases not matched to a gene: 10. The CDR3 totals 16 residues. The CDR3 sequence: CASRGRGRIGNQPQHF. CDR3 bases: TGTGCCAGCAGGGGCAGGGGGAGGATCGGCAATCAGCCCCAGCATTTT.

This clonotype was counted between two and nine times. This chain links TRBV4-1 with TRBJ2-7, with D unclear. The assigned J gene may be wrong: the sequence end matches TRBJ2-5 better. This CDR3 has 16 amino acids. Germline V CDR1 and CDR2: MGHRA, YSYEKL. Written as DNA, the CDR3 is TGCGCCAGCAGCCAAGATGGACCCGCCCTATTGGCGACCCAGTACTTC. Translated: CASSQDGPALLATQYF.

The rearrangement joins TRBV20-1 to TRBJ1-2; TRBD1 matches 7 bases. Trimming took 3 bases from V and 4 from J; bases not matched to a gene: 14. Germline V gene lookup returns CDR1 DFQATT and CDR2 SNEGSKA (reference sequence). This CDR3 comprises 16 residues. CDR3 sequence reads: CSASAGQHSLGYGYTF. CDR3 DNA: TGCAGTGCTAGCGCGGGACAGCACTCCCTCGGCTATGGCTACACCTTC.